This passage covers 5 T cell receptor beta chains from one sample sequenced in a study of post-analysis software for immune sequencing data (dated by TCRdb to between 2014 and 2016). General findings and caveats noted by the study authors: Several TRBV segments, including TRBV5-6, TRBV5-1 and TRBV20-1, were significantly more frequent in patients than controls.

Their antigens remain unidentified. Library preparation employed PCR. Instrument used: Illumina HiSeq 2500. To reduce PCR and sequencing biases, unique molecular identifiers were incorporated into the TCR beta cDNA libraries. The raw public data were reprocessed by TCRdb itself: fastp quality trimming at Q25, MiXCR clonotype calling, in-frame beta chains only. Every CDR3 protein is listed once, alongside the most common genes and DNA of its rows. The sample has hundreds of thousands of distinct CDR3 sequences on record, around 60% of them singletons. The leading ten clones occupy approximately 10% of the sample. The sequencing input was blood. These receptors were obtained from a girl aged 2 to 10 with multiple sclerosis.

The chain combines TRBV20-1 with TRBJ2-3; D unresolved. The CDR3 is 13 residues long. The germline V gene has CDR1 DFQATT and CDR2 SNEGSKA (reference sequence). V was shortened by 3 bases and J by 1 base, with 8 bases between the two germline ends. The CDR3 DNA is TGCAGTGCTAGGAGAAGGGGCACAGATACGCAGTATTTT. It encodes CSARRRGTDTQYF.

This clonotype was picked up one time. The chain uses TRBV24-1 and TRBJ2-3; 14 bases are a match to TRBD2. V lost 9 bases and J lost 0; bases outside the gene matches: 4. CDR1 and CDR2 from the germline V gene are KGHDR and SFDVKD. CDR3 size: 16 residues. This CDR3 is CATGTSGGTSTDTQYF. In DNA form, the CDR3 reads TGTGCCACCGGGACTAGCGGGGGAACTAGCACAGATACGCAGTATTTT.

This rearrangement joins TRBV27 to TRBJ2-3, with D tentatively TRBD1 or TRBD2 (5 bases each). There are 14 residues in the CDR3. Germline V lookup: CDR1 MNHEY, CDR2 SMNVEV (reference sequence). V lost 3 bases, J lost 11 bases, and 18 bases lay in between. Here the CDR3 DNA reads TGTGCCAGCAGTTTCAGACGAGGGGCTCCCCAGCAGTATTTT. The encoded protein is CASSFRRGAPQQYF.

In this sample, this clonotype turned up a few times. The chain uses TRBV12-3 or TRBV12-4 and TRBJ2-7; 7 bases align to TRBD2. Unmatched junction bases numbered 5, after V lost 2 bases and J lost 4 bases. The CDR3 loop spans 14 amino acids. The CDR3 DNA is TGTGCCAGCAGTTTACGTCCGGGGGGATACGAGCAGTACTTC. Translated, it gives CASSLRPGGYEQYF.

The genes are TRBV6-2 or TRBV6-3 and TRBJ2-5; TRBD2 agrees at 7 bases. The CDR3 has 16 residues. Germline CDR1 reads MNHEY; CDR2 reads SVGEGT. The trim removed 0 bases at V and 11 bases at J, leaving 15 bases unmatched. CDR3 region: CASSYSGGAGFDEQYF. The DNA for the CDR3 is TGTGCCAGCAGTTACTCGGGTGGAGCGGGATTTGATGAGCAGTACTTC.